This TCR beta chain is drawn from a study of identical twins (dated by TCRdb to about 2016). Regarding the complete study: TCR alpha and beta repertoires from monozygotic twins, unrelated adults of various ages and cord blood were deep-sequenced to test whether fetal clonotypes persist. To rule out contamination, the twin experiments were replicated at different times with different library preparation protocols.

Library construction relied on 5' RACE. For sequencing, an Illumina HiSeq 2000 was employed. Template switching added a universal primer binding site, and the final cDNA carried a unique molecular identifier that allowed TCR cDNA molecules to be counted accurately. Specific primers in the conserved constant-segment region were used to synthesize first-strand cDNA for TCR alpha and beta chains. To control for contamination, every cDNA library carried two barcodes: a SMART-Mk sample barcode plus Illumina barcodes. TruSeq adapter sequences along with Illumina sample barcodes were introduced in two successive PCR steps. The TCR alpha and beta cDNA libraries were sequenced on the Illumina HiSeq platform using custom primers. The paper's data handling went like this. Unique molecular identifiers were extracted from raw reads with MiGEC, and CDR3 positions were determined with MiXCR. For each individual, recombination models were inferred using an EM algorithm with the repgenHMM and IGoR tools. Shared clonotypes were analyzed with the tcR package in R, and sharing was normalized by the product of cloneset sizes. To study raw recombination without the effects of thymic and clonal selection, out-of-frame nonproductive sequences were analyzed. TCRdb took the public reads, trimmed them with fastp at Q25, ran MiXCR for clone calling and kept in-frame beta chains. Records with the same CDR3 protein are collapsed into one entry carrying the most frequent genes and DNA. TCRdb, not the original authors, processed these V and J calls. The sample table shows 690,000 or so distinct CDR3 sequences, and about 9.4% are seen once. Clones ranked in the top ten supply 0.8% to 1% of the sample.

This clonotype was picked up a small number of times. Its antigen remains unidentified. It has no much larger one-base neighbor in the sample; base qualities were not kept. Every donor was a healthy Caucasian. Three pairs of female monozygotic twins, all aged about 18 to 30 years, were included in the twin cohort. Peripheral blood mononuclear cells were the source from which RNA for the TCR libraries was isolated. General study outcomes and caveats: Zero-insertion analyses could be partly confounded by invariant T cells such as MAIT and iNKT, although diverse VJ usage argued against such confounding for most clonotypes. Because the same donors could not be followed over many years, conclusions were based on cross-sectional statistical analysis. Fewer insertions were carried by abundant cord blood beta clonotypes, a similar but weaker trend appeared in young adult naive repertoires, and no such trend appeared in memory repertoires. Compared with coincidental sharing between unrelated individuals, out-of-frame TCR alpha sequences shared between twins showed an excess of sequences with low generation probability. A weaker excess of twin sharing was found in beta out-of-frame sequences because the signal-to-noise ratio was lowered by fewer shared sequences. Recombination models systematically underestimated out-of-frame TCR alpha sharing in monozygotic twins but agreed with sharing between unrelated individuals.

For this chain, trimming is 2 bases at the V end and 10 bases at the J end, and the number of junction bases without a gene match is 8. Including the terminal cysteine and phenylalanine, the CDR3 comprises 15 residues. The read is trimmed to its CDR3 DNA, 45 bases read in frame from base 1. CDR1 and CDR2 were assigned from the germline V gene as MNHEY and SVGAGI. This sample was shared with a second study, whose subject was yellow fever vaccine responses in identical twins. From the second report: The T cell response to vaccination in identical twins was reported by the authors to appear partly convergent and partly personalized. In identical twins, the study followed T cell clones that responded to the vaccine with precision.

In this chain, TRBV6-5 is recombined with TRBJ1-6; a stretch of 7 junction bases matches TRBD1. The sequence came from a woman aged 18-29 years in good health. Material: PBMCs. In nucleotides, the sequence is TGTGCCAGCAGTTACGGGGAGGGGGCAGGGTCACCCCTCCACTTT. Its protein is CASSYGEGAGSPLHF.